Listed below are T cell receptor beta chains from one sample, sequenced in a study of T cell responses to AZD1222 COVID-19 vaccine. The repertoire was sequenced with immunoSEQ multiplex PCR; TCRdb's copy has only in-frame clones and lacks some. Of 100,000 or so clones in the sample, 87% are singletons; the top ten hold around 9.6%. Specimen: peripheral blood, collected 28 days after the second AZD1222 dose. All receptors derive from an adult who received the AZD1222 COVID-19 vaccine. The CDR3 runs from the conserved cysteine through the conserved F or W. Each record gives: clone size, V gene, J gene, D gene, CDR3 protein, CDR3 DNA. A D gene is named only where the DNA matches it firmly. Clone size is not always given. Where it is, it says once, few, many or a class for expanded clones.

size: -
V: TRBV19
J: TRBJ1-2
D: -
CDR3: CASMGADYGYTF
DNA: TGTGCCAGCATGGGGGCGGATTATGGCTACACCTTC

size: -
V: TRBV7-2
J: TRBJ1-1
D: TRBD1
CDR3: CASSPRTGLGAFF
DNA: TGTGCCAGCAGCCCCCGGACAGGTCTAGGAGCTTTCTTT

size: -
V: TRBV13
J: TRBJ2-3
D: TRBD2
CDR3: CASSSRLAGPPTDTQYF
DNA: TGTGCCAGCAGCTCCAGACTAGCAGGGCCACCCACAGATACGCAGTATTTT

size: -
V: TRBV6-2/TRBV6-3
J: TRBJ1-2
D: TRBD1
CDR3: CASSYYQGARDGYTF
DNA: TGTGCCAGCAGTTACTACCAGGGGGCGCGTGATGGCTACACCTTC

size: -
V: TRBV3-1/TRBV3-2
J: TRBJ1-3
D: -
CDR3: CASSPRTSGNTIYF
DNA: TGTGCCAGCAGCCCCCGGACAAGTGGAAACACCATATATTTT

size: -
V: TRBV2
J: TRBJ2-1
D: TRBD2
CDR3: CASSEGTSGYNEQFF
DNA: TGTGCCAGCAGTGAAGGGACTAGCGGTTACAATGAGCAGTTCTTC

size: -
V: TRBV5-8
J: TRBJ2-4
D: -
CDR3: CASSLVGSGNIQYF
DNA: TGTGCCAGCAGCTTGGTAGGGAGTGGAAACATTCAGTACTTC

size: -
V: TRBV2
J: TRBJ2-1
D: -
CDR3: CASLRGGLLGNEQFF
DNA: TGTGCCAGCCTTAGGGGGGGATTACTGGGCAATGAGCAGTTCTTC

size: -
V: TRBV7-8
J: TRBJ1-6
D: -
CDR3: CASSTPNSPLHF
DNA: TGTGCCAGCAGCACCCCTAATTCACCCCTCCACTTT

size: -
V: TRBV6-4
J: TRBJ2-3
D: -
CDR3: CASSDSGQFADTQYF
DNA: TGTGCCAGCAGTGATAGCGGTCAATTCGCAGATACGCAGTATTTT

size: -
V: TRBV2
J: TRBJ2-7
D: TRBD2
CDR3: CASSRRGLAGYEQYF
DNA: TGTGCCAGCAGCCGACGGGGACTAGCGGGGTACGAGCAGTACTTC

size: once
V: TRBV6-5
J: TRBJ2-1
D: -
CDR3: CASSYSLTDNEQFF
DNA: TGTGCCAGCAGTTACTCGCTGACAGACAATGAGCAGTTCTTC

size: -
V: TRBV9
J: TRBJ2-7
D: TRBD1
CDR3: CASSARDRASYEQYF
DNA: TGTGCCAGCAGCGCCCGGGACAGGGCCTCCTACGAGCAGTACTTC

size: -
V: TRBV28
J: TRBJ2-7
D: -
CDR3: CASSQGVHEQYF
DNA: TGTGCCAGCAGCCAGGGTGTCCACGAGCAGTACTTC

size: -
V: TRBV30
J: TRBJ2-2
D: -
CDR3: CAWTYSSLGTGELFF
DNA: TGTGCCTGGACATATAGCTCGCTGGGGACCGGGGAGCTGTTTTTT

size: -
V: TRBV7-9
J: TRBJ2-2
D: TRBD2
CDR3: CASSLRLAGDTGELFF
DNA: TGTGCCAGCAGCTTAAGACTAGCGGGAGACACCGGGGAGCTGTTTTTT

size: -
V: TRBV4-1
J: TRBJ2-7
D: -
CDR3: CASSQSWSDYEQYF
DNA: TGCGCCAGCAGCCAATCCTGGTCTGACTACGAGCAGTACTTC

size: -
V: TRBV7-8
J: TRBJ2-1
D: -
CDR3: CASSLAHLNSYNEQFF
DNA: TGTGCCAGCAGCTTAGCGCACTTGAACTCCTACAATGAGCAGTTCTTC

size: -
V: TRBV19
J: TRBJ2-3
D: -
CDR3: CASTPGGRGDTQYF
DNA: TGTGCCAGTACCCCAGGGGGGAGAGGTGATACGCAGTATTTT

size: -
V: TRBV11-2
J: TRBJ2-3
D: TRBD2
CDR3: CASSLGSGRPTDTQYF
DNA: TGTGCCAGCAGCTTAGGTAGCGGGAGGCCCACAGATACGCAGTATTTT

size: -
V: TRBV6-6
J: TRBJ2-7
D: TRBD2
CDR3: CASRLAGAQSGYF
DNA: TGTGCCAGCAGGCTAGCGGGAGCCCAATCGGGGTACTTC

size: few
V: TRBV5-1
J: TRBJ2-7
D: -
CDR3: CASSFSPPGFGNEQYF
DNA: TGCGCCAGCAGCTTCTCCCCCCCCGGGTTTGGCAACGAGCAGTACTTC

size: -
V: TRBV6-6
J: TRBJ1-3
D: -
CDR3: CAISPPGNTIYF
DNA: TGTGCGATCTCGCCCCCCGGAAACACCATATATTTT

size: -
V: TRBV6-6
J: TRBJ1-4
D: -
CDR3: CASSYGQGLEKLFF
DNA: TGTGCCAGCAGTTATGGGCAGGGTCTCGAAAAACTGTTTTTT

size: -
V: TRBV9
J: TRBJ2-1
D: TRBD2
CDR3: CASSVLLGLAGSDEQFF
DNA: TGTGCCAGCAGCGTACTTCTAGGACTAGCGGGGTCTGATGAGCAGTTCTTC

size: -
V: TRBV27
J: TRBJ1-1
D: -
CDR3: CASSLQGRTEAFF
DNA: TGTGCCAGCAGTTTACAGGGAAGGACTGAAGCTTTCTTT

size: -
V: TRBV30
J: TRBJ1-1
D: -
CDR3: CAWSVRPRRTEAFF
DNA: TGTGCCTGGAGTGTGAGACCCCGGAGGACTGAAGCTTTCTTT

size: -
V: TRBV6-5
J: TRBJ1-1
D: -
CDR3: CASTHDRWGRSEAFF
DNA: TGTGCCAGCACCCATGACAGGTGGGGCCGCTCGGAAGCTTTCTTT

size: -
V: TRBV15
J: TRBJ2-7
D: -
CDR3: CATSKSGKMEGEYF
DNA: TGTGCCACCAGCAAAAGCGGGAAGATGGAGGGGGAGTACTTC

size: -
V: TRBV5-1
J: TRBJ2-7
D: TRBD1
CDR3: CASSRTGTGGSYEQYF
DNA: TGCGCCAGCAGCCGAACCGGGACAGGGGGCAGCTACGAGCAGTACTTC

size: -
V: TRBV12-5
J: TRBJ2-3
D: -
CDR3: CASGLGQTTDTQYF
DNA: TGTGCTAGTGGTTTGGGGCAGACCACAGATACGCAGTATTTT

size: few
V: TRBV2
J: TRBJ1-6
D: TRBD1
CDR3: CASRGTGSPLHF
DNA: TGTGCCAGCAGGGGGACAGGATCACCCCTCCACTTT

size: -
V: TRBV7-9
J: TRBJ1-5
D: -
CDR3: CASSQTGNQPQHF
DNA: TGTGCCAGCAGCCAAACAGGGAATCAGCCCCAGCATTTT

size: -
V: TRBV27
J: TRBJ2-3
D: TRBD2
CDR3: CASRPIAGDLTDTQYF
DNA: TGTGCCAGCAGACCTATAGCGGGAGACCTCACAGATACGCAGTATTTT

size: -
V: TRBV5-1
J: TRBJ1-3
D: -
CDR3: CASRGFSGNTIYF
DNA: TGCGCCAGCCGAGGATTCTCTGGAAACACCATATATTTT

size: -
V: TRBV10-2
J: TRBJ2-5
D: -
CDR3: CASRDSLQETQYF
DNA: TGCGCCAGCAGGGACAGTTTACAAGAGACCCAGTACTTC

size: few
V: TRBV7-3
J: TRBJ1-1
D: -
CDR3: CASSRRTTSEAFF
DNA: TGTGCCAGCAGCCGCCGCACTACTTCTGAAGCTTTCTTT

size: -
V: TRBV7-3
J: TRBJ2-2
D: TRBD2
CDR3: CASSVISGLAGVYTGELFF
DNA: TGTGCCAGCAGCGTAATTTCGGGACTAGCGGGGGTGTACACCGGGGAGCTGTTTTTT

size: -
V: TRBV3-1/TRBV3-2
J: TRBJ2-3
D: -
CDR3: CASSQEVQPTDTQYF
DNA: TGTGCCAGCAGCCAAGAAGTACAGCCCACAGATACGCAGTATTTT